This T cell receptor (beta chain) was found in a study of T cells after yellow fever vaccination. This CDR3 region has 15 residues. CDR1 is SGHNT, CDR2 YYREEE, per germline (reference sequence). The junction had 4 bases not matched to a gene; V was cut back by 0 bases and J by 4 bases. This clonotype occurred many times. Making TCR cDNA involved 5'RACE template switching, which added UMIs and a universal primer site. TCRdb reanalysed the 5' RACE reads using MiXCR and keeps one entry per CDR3 protein. The sample includes hundreds of thousands of distinct CDR3 sequences, around 3.9% of them seen just once.

Sample: PBMCs, taken on the day of the yellow fever booster vaccination. The sequence came from a man aged 18 to 35 who received the YFV17D yellow fever vaccine. The chain uses TRBV5-4 and TRBJ2-7; 10 bases are a match to TRBD2. In DNA, the CDR3 is TGTGCCAGCAGCTTGGGGACTAGCGGTAGATACGAGCAGTACGTC. As protein: CASSLGTSGRYEQYV.